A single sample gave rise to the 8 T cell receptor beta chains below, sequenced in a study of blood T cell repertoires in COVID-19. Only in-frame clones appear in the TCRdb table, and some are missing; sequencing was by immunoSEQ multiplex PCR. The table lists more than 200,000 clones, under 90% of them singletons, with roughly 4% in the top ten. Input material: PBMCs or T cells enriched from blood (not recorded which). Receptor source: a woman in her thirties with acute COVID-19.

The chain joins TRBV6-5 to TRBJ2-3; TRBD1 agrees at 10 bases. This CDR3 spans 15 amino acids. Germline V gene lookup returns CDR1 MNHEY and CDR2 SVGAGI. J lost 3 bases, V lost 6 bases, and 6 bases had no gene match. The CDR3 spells CASSPGQGNTDTQYF. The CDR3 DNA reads TGTGCCAGCAGCCCGGGACAGGGGAATACAGATACGCAGTATTTT.

The CDR3 region is CATLHGTAPYEQYF. The CDR3 DNA reads TGTGCCACCCTCCACGGGACAGCCCCTTACGAGCAGTACTTC. This rearrangement joins TRBV6-6 to TRBJ2-7; 7 nucleotides agree with TRBD1. Trimming took 10 bases from V and 4 from J; bases not matched to a gene: 13. CDR1 and CDR2 (germline): MNHNY, SVGAGI (reference sequence). This CDR3 spans 14 amino acids.

As DNA, the CDR3 is TGTGCCAGCAGTCGGAAGCCGGGACAGCTTAACTATGGCTACACCTTC. Encoded protein: CASSRKPGQLNYGYTF. This rearrangement joins TRBV5-4 to TRBJ1-2, with 7 bases matching TRBD1. Germline assignment: CDR1 SGHNT and CDR2 YYREEE (reference sequence). The J segment lost 1 base and the V segment lost 5 bases, leaving 11 bases of the junction unmatched. This CDR3 is 16 amino acids long.

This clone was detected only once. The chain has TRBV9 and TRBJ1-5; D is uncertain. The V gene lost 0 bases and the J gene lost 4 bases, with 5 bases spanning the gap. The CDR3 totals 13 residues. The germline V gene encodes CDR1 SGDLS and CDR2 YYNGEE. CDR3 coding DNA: TGTGCCAGCAGCGTAGACTTTAATCAGCCCCAGCATTTT. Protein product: CASSVDFNQPQHF.

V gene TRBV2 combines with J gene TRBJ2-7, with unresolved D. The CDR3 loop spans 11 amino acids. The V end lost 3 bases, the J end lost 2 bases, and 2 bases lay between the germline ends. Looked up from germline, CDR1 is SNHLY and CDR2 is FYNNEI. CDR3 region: CASSDTYEQYF. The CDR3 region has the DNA TGTGCCAGCAGTGACACCTACGAGCAGTACTTC.

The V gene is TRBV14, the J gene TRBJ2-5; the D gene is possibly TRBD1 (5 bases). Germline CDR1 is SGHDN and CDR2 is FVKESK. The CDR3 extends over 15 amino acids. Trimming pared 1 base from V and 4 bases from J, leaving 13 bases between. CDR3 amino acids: CASSQVGRLTETQYF. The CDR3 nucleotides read TGTGCCAGCAGCCAAGTGGGGCGTTTGACAGAGACCCAGTACTTC. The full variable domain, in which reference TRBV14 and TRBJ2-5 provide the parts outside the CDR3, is EAGVTQFPSHSVIEKGQTVTLRCDPISGHDNLYWYRRVMGKEIKFLLHFVKESKQDESGMPNNRFLAERTGGTYSTLKVQPAELEDSGVYFCASSQVGRLTETQYFGPGTRLLVL.

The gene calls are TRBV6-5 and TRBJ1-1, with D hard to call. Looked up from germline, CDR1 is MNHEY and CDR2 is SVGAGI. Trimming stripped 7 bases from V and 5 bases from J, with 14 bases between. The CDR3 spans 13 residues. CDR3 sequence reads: CASKAERRTEAFF. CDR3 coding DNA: TGTGCCAGCAAGGCCGAGCGGCGGACTGAAGCTTTCTTT.

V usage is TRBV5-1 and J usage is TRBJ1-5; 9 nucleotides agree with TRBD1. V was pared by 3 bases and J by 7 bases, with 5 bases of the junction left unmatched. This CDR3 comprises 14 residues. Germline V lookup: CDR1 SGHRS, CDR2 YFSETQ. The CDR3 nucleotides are TGCGCCAGCAGCTCGGGGACAGGGTCCCAGCCCCAGCATTTT. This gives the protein CASSSGTGSQPQHF.